The 21 T cell receptor beta chains given below trace back to one sample, sequenced in a study of blood T cell repertoires in COVID-19. This table comes from immunoSEQ multiplex PCR, and its TCRdb copy is limited to in-frame clones, with some not included. The table lists a few hundred thousand clones, 88% of them singletons. Sequenced sample: PBMCs or T cells enriched from blood (not recorded which). These TCRs come from a woman between 50 and 59 years old who had recovered from COVID-19.

The gene calls are TRBV11-2 and TRBJ2-5, with D perhaps TRBD2 (5 bases). This CDR3 spans 16 amino acids. Trimming removed 5 bases from V and 4 bases from J, with 20 bases in between. Per germline, CDR1 SGHAT and CDR2 FQNNGV. The CDR3 nucleotides are TGTGCCAGCAGCCCCCGGGGTGACCCGCGGAGAGAGACCCAGTACTTC. Its translation is CASSPRGDPRRETQYF.

V is TRBV7-9 and J is TRBJ2-3; 9 positions agree with TRBD2. The CDR3 covers 16 residues. Germline lookup yields CDR1 SEHNR and CDR2 FQNEAQ (reference sequence). J lost 5 bases, V lost 5 bases, and 11 bases had no gene match. As DNA, the CDR3 is TGTGCCAGCAGCCCAGGTTTAGCGGGAGTTGGAGATACGCAGTATTTT. As protein: CASSPGLAGVGDTQYF.

CDR3 DNA sequence: TGCGCCAGCAGCCAAAGGGGACAGGGGCCTAATGAAAAACTGTTTTTT. This translates into CASSQRGQGPNEKLFF. The chain joins TRBV4-1 to TRBJ1-4; 10 positions agree with TRBD1. The CDR3 consists of 16 residues. Germline V gene lookup returns CDR1 MGHRA and CDR2 YSYEKL. V shed 2 bases and J 3 bases; nucleotides not matched to a gene: 3.

The CDR3 spells CASSIVQGATYEQYF. The CDR3, as DNA: TGTGCCAGTAGTATAGTTCAGGGGGCCACCTACGAGCAGTACTTC. The chain is built from TRBV19 and TRBJ2-7, with TRBD1 matching 8 bases. The J segment lost 2 bases and the V segment lost 1 base, leaving 4 bases of the junction unmatched. Germline lookup yields CDR1 LNHDA and CDR2 SQIVND (reference sequence). The CDR3 length is 15 residues.

The genes are TRBV27 and TRBJ1-2, with TRBD1 identical over 8 bases. With V trimmed by 0 bases and J by 8 bases, 5 bases remained unmatched. Germline-derived CDR1 and CDR2 are MNHEY and SMNVEV (reference sequence). CDR3 length: 14 amino acids. DNA for the CDR3: TGTGCCAGCAGTTTATCCGACAGGGGAAGGGGCTACACCTTC. The encoded protein is CASSLSDRGRGYTF.

This chain uses TRBV2 with TRBJ1-2; 8 positions match TRBD1. This CDR3 spans 12 amino acids. Per germline, CDR1 SNHLY and CDR2 FYNNEI. Trimming cost V 8 bases and J 4 bases; bases outside gene matches: 3. The CDR3 DNA reads as TGTGCCAGCGGAGGACAGGGCTATGGCTACACCTTC. Its translation: CASGGQGYGYTF.

The V and J genes are TRBV5-1 and TRBJ1-4; 7 nucleotides line up with TRBD1. There are 15 residues in the CDR3. The germline V gene encodes CDR1 SGHRS and CDR2 YFSETQ. Trimming at V came to 4 bases and at J to 13 bases, leaving 16 bases not matched to a gene. The CDR3 reads CASSPGDSGPSRLFF. The CDR3 nucleotides are TGCGCCAGCAGCCCCGGGGACAGCGGGCCGAGTAGACTGTTTTTT.

V gene TRBV19 combines with J gene TRBJ2-7; 8 bases are shared with TRBD2. Germline V gene data show CDR1 as LNHDA and CDR2 as SQIVND (reference sequence). Germline trimming cut 3 bases from V and 3 bases from J; bases unmatched to any gene: 13. CDR3 size: 17 residues. The chain's CDR3 is CASSISSLREGYYEQYF. CDR3 sequence (DNA): TGTGCCAGTAGTATCTCCTCACTTCGGGAGGGCTACTACGAGCAGTACTTC.

This clone has more than one count but fewer than ten. This chain links TRBV9 with TRBJ2-1, with TRBD1 matching over 10 bases. Trimming removed 3 bases from V and 7 bases from J; junction bases left unmatched: 7. The CDR3 extends over 15 amino acids. Germline V gene lookup returns CDR1 SGDLS and CDR2 YYNGEE. In DNA, the CDR3 is TGTGCCAGCAGCGGCCGGGACAGGGGAAGGAATGAGCAGTTCTTC. The encoded protein is CASSGRDRGRNEQFF.

The chain combines TRBV13 with TRBJ1-3, with TRBD1 matching over 8 bases. The V segment lost 5 bases and the J segment 0 bases; nucleotides outside the gene matches: 6. The CDR3 runs 16 residues. The germline gives CDR1 PRHDT, CDR2 FYEKMQ (reference sequence). CDR3 region: CASSALGTGSGNTIYF. CDR3 nucleotides: TGTGCCAGCAGCGCCCTCGGGACAGGCTCTGGAAACACCATATATTTT.

V is TRBV24-1 and J is TRBJ2-5; the match to TRBD2 covers 8 bases. The V segment lost 6 bases and the J segment 4 bases; nucleotides outside the gene matches: 9. Germline CDR1 reads KGHDR; CDR2 reads SFDVKD. This CDR3 is 15 amino acids long. CDR3 in DNA: TGTGCCACCAGTCGAGCGGGAGATCTTGGAGAGACCCAGTACTTC. The encoded protein is CATSRAGDLGETQYF.

The genes are TRBV10-3 and TRBJ1-1; tentative D call: TRBD1 (5 bases). The CDR3 totals 11 residues. The germline V gene encodes CDR1 ENHRY and CDR2 SYGVKD. Trimming left V 6 bases short and J 6 bases short, with 8 bases between. The CDR3 DNA follows: TGTGCCATCAGGGGGGACTCTGAAGCTTTCTTT. It specifies CAIRGDSEAFF.

The chain employs TRBV4-3 and TRBJ1-1; the D is unclear. Trimming shortened V by 0 bases and J by 1 base, and 6 bases separated the two germline ends. Germline V gene lookup returns CDR1 LGHNA and CDR2 YSLEER. The CDR3 totals 14 residues. In DNA form, the CDR3 reads TGCGCCAGCAGCCAAGATACACAGAACACTGAAGCTTTCTTT. Translating it yields CASSQDTQNTEAFF.

The chain couples TRBV9 to TRBJ2-1, with 9 bases aligning to TRBD2. With V trimmed by 0 bases and J by 7 bases, 5 bases remained unmatched. The germline V gene has CDR1 SGDLS and CDR2 YYNGEE. This CDR3 comprises 15 residues. The CDR3 region is CASSVVASGENEQFF. CDR3 in DNA: TGTGCCAGCAGCGTAGTGGCTAGCGGGGAAAATGAGCAGTTCTTC.

The chain recombines TRBV11-2 with TRBJ1-4; D perhaps matches TRBD1 (6 bases). The V gene's germline CDR1 is SGHAT and CDR2 FQNNGV. The CDR3 has 14 amino acids. With 5 bases removed from V and 9 bases from J, the gap between germline ends came to 16 bases. CDR3 loop: CASSAIQGDQKLFF. The CDR3 DNA reads TGTGCCAGCAGCGCAATACAGGGAGATCAAAAACTGTTTTTT.

V gene TRBV11-2 combines with J gene TRBJ2-3; 10 nucleotides agree with TRBD2. The germline V gene encodes CDR1 SGHAT and CDR2 FQNNGV. The CDR3 extends over 15 amino acids. With V trimmed by 4 bases and J by 8 bases, 9 bases remained unmatched. This CDR3 reads CASSSWTSGQGTQYF. Written as DNA, the CDR3 is TGTGCCAGCAGCTCATGGACTAGCGGCCAAGGTACGCAGTATTTT.

The chain couples TRBV3-1 (or the pseudogene TRBV3-2) to TRBJ2-1, with 10 bases fitting TRBD2. The germline V gene has CDR1 LGHDT and CDR2 YNNKEL (reference sequence). The CDR3 is made up of 17 amino acids. V shed 5 bases and J 5 bases; nucleotides not matched to a gene: 12. This chain's CDR3 is CASSDLQLAGMNNEQFF. In nucleotides, the CDR3 is TGTGCCAGCAGCGACCTCCAACTAGCGGGGATGAACAATGAGCAGTTCTTC.

This rearrangement joins TRBV6-2 or TRBV6-3 to TRBJ1-1; 9 bases map to TRBD1. The J segment lost 0 bases and the V segment lost 3 bases, leaving 14 bases of the junction unmatched. The CDR3 contains 19 residues. The germline CDR1 and CDR2 sequences are MNHEY and SVGEGT. CDR3 protein: CASSYSTTGGDPLNTEAFF. DNA for the CDR3: TGTGCCAGCAGTTATTCGACCACAGGGGGCGACCCCTTGAACACTGAAGCTTTCTTT.

V and J are TRBV5-1 and TRBJ1-2; D is perhaps TRBD1 (5 bases). The V end was cut by 4 bases, the J end by 3 bases, with 13 bases between. The germline V gene has CDR1 SGHRS and CDR2 YFSETQ. The CDR3 loop spans 14 amino acids. DNA for the CDR3: TGCGCCAGCAGCCCCAGGAGGGGCGACTATGGCTACACCTTC. It codes for CASSPRRGDYGYTF.

Only one count was recorded for this clone. At the DNA level, this CDR3 is encoded by other sequences in the same sample as well. This chain links TRBV18 with TRBJ1-1; the D gene is possibly TRBD1 (5 bases). Germline assignment: CDR1 KGHSH and CDR2 LQKENI. There are 13 residues in the CDR3. V gave up 3 bases and J gave up 2 bases, with 7 bases separating them. CDR3 nucleotide sequence: TGTGCCAGCTCACCGGGACTCAACACTGAAGCTTTCTTT. Translated: CASSPGLNTEAFF.

The chain employs TRBV27 and TRBJ1-5; D call uncertain. Germline values: CDR1 MNHEY, CDR2 SMNVEV (reference sequence). V was trimmed by 2 bases and J by 6 bases, leaving 17 bases between them. CDR3 length: 16 amino acids. Written as DNA, the CDR3 is TGTGCCAGCAGTTTACGGACTCCAGGAGGTGGTCAGCCCCAGCATTTT. Its translation: CASSLRTPGGGQPQHF.